These 2 T cell receptor beta chains came from one sample sequenced in a study of shared clonotypes between healthy human individuals. Sequenced by immunoSEQ multiplex PCR; TCRdb stores in-frame clones only, minus some. The sample shows about 2.4 million clones, 85% to 95% of them seen only once. Sequencing was done on a sample of naive CD4+ T cells sorted from blood. Specified subset: CD45RA+ positively selected. The source of these receptors is a man aged 18 to 30 in good health.

Remarks on this clone: This same CDR3 is encoded by further DNA sequences in the sample. V gene TRBV5-1 combines with J gene TRBJ2-1; TRBD2 might be the D (5 bases). V lost 4 bases and J 7 bases, leaving 9 bases between the germline ends. The length of the CDR3 is 12 residues. Germline loops: CDR1 SGHRS, CDR2 YFSETQ. CDR3 in amino acids: CASSLPGNEQFF. CDR3 sequence (DNA): TGCGCCAGCAGCCTCCCGGGAAATGAGCAGTTCTTC.

This rearrangement joins TRBV5-6 to TRBJ1-1, with a possible D match to TRBD1 (5 bases). This CDR3 region has 16 residues. V shed 4 bases and J shed 0 bases, with 16 bases lying between them. Germline V gives CDR1 SGHDT, CDR2 YYEEEE. The CDR3: CASSLSLGRLNTEAFF. The DNA for the CDR3 is TGTGCCAGCAGCCTGTCCCTGGGACGGCTGAACACTGAAGCTTTCTTT. The variable domain in full, with the rest retrieved from reference TRBV5-6 and TRBJ1-1, is DAGVTQSPTHLIKTRGQQVTLRCSPKSGHDTVSWYQQALGQGPQFIFQYYEEEERQRGNFPDRFSGHQFPNYSSELNVNALLLGDSALYLCASSLSLGRLNTEAFFGQGTRLTVV.